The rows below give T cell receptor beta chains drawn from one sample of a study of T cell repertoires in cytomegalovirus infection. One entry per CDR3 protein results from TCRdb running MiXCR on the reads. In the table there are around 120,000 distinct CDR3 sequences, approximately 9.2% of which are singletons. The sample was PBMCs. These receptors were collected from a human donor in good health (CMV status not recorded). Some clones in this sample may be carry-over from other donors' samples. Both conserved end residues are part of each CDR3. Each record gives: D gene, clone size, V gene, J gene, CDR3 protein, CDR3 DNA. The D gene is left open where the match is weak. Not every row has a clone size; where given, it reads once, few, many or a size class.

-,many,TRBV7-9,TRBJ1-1,CASSPRQALYEAFF,TGTGCCAGCAGCCCGCGACAGGCGCTGTATGAAGCTTTCTTT
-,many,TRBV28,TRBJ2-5,CASSLPMGQETQYF,TGTGCCAGCAGTTTACCTATGGGACAAGAGACCCAGTACTTC
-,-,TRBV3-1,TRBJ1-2,CASSQGGTQANYGYTF,TGTGCCAGCAGCCAAGGGGGGACACAAGCTAACTATGGCTACACCTTC
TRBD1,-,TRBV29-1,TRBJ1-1,CSVGTGGGTEAFF,TGCAGCGTGGGGACAGGGGGTGGCACTGAAGCTTTCTTT
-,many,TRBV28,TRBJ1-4,CASSLSGGGSEKLFF,TGTGCCAGCAGCCTTAGCGGAGGGGGAAGTGAAAAACTGTTTTTT
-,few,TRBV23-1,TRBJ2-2,CATIRGELANTGELFF,TGCGCCACGATTCGAGGGGAACTGGCGAACACCGGGGAGCTGTTTTTT
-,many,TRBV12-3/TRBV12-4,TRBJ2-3,CASGHYVGHSTDTQYF,TGTGCCAGCGGTCACTACGTGGGGCACAGCACAGATACGCAGTATTTT
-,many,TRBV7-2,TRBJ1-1,CASSLYVGGTEAFF,TGTGCCAGCAGCCTGTATGTGGGGGGGACTGAAGCTTTCTTT
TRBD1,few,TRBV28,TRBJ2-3,CASGDRGPDTQYF,TGTGCCAGCGGGGACAGGGGCCCAGATACGCAGTATTTT
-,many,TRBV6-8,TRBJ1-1,CASSYSADNTEAFF,TGTGCCAGCAGTTACTCCGCAGATAACACTGAAGCTTTCTTT
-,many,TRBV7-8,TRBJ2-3,CASSLYGDTQYF,TGTGCCAGCAGCTTATACGGAGATACGCAGTATTTT
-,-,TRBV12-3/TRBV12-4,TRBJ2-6,CASNMENSGANVLTF,TGTGCCAGCAATATGGAGAACTCTGGGGCCAACGTCCTGACTTTC
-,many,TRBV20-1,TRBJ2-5,CSAGFTLGEETQYF,TGCAGTGCTGGTTTTACTCTGGGAGAAGAGACCCAGTACTTC
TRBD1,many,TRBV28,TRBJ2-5,CAIQLQGASQKTQYF,TGTGCCATCCAACTACAGGGGGCTTCGCAAAAGACCCAGTACTTC
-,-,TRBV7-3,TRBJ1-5,CASAAQGGNQPQHF,TGTGCCAGCGCCGCCCAGGGAGGCAATCAGCCCCAGCATTTT
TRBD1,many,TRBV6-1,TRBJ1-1,CASRGTGGRTEAFF,TGTGCCAGCAGAGGGACAGGGGGAAGGACTGAAGCTTTCTTT
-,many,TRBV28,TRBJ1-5,CASSFPGDGNQPQHF,TGTGCCAGCAGTTTTCCCGGGGACGGCAATCAGCCCCAGCATTTT
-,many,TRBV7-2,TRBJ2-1,CASAPAASSYNEQFF,TGTGCCAGCGCCCCTGCAGCGAGCTCCTACAATGAGCAGTTCTTC
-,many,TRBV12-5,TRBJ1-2,CASGPSGSLYGYTF,TGTGCTAGTGGTCCCTCGGGATCTCTCTATGGCTACACCTTC
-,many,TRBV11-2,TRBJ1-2,CASSLGMTINYGYTF,TGTGCCAGCAGCTTAGGGATGACAATTAACTATGGCTACACCTTC
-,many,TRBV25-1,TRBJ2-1,CASFFGGEQFF,TGTGCCAGCTTTTTTGGGGGGGAGCAGTTCTTC
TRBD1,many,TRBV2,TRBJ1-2,CASIRMGQPYGYTF,TGTGCCAGCATAAGAATGGGACAGCCATATGGCTACACCTTC
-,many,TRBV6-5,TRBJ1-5,CASSYTATGNQPQHF,TGTGCCAGCAGTTACACCGCGACCGGCAATCAGCCCCAGCATTTT
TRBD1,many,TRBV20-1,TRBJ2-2,CSGLGQGAVGELFF,TGCAGTGGGTTAGGACAGGGGGCCGTCGGGGAGCTGTTTTTT
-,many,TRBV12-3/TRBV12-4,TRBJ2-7,CASSLQDSSYEQYF,TGTGCCAGCAGTTTACAGGACAGCTCCTACGAGCAGTACTTC
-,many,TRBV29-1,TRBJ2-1,CSVAAGQNNEQFF,TGCAGCGTTGCGGCGGGGCAAAACAATGAGCAGTTCTTC
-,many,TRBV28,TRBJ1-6,CASSANKVSPLHF,TGTGCCAGCAGTGCCAACAAGGTTTCGCCCCTCCACTTT
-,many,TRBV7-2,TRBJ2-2,CASSSQGTNTGELFF,TGTGCCAGCAGTTCACAGGGAACGAACACCGGGGAGCTGTTTTTT
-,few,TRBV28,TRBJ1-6,CASRLVALVVNSPLHF,TGTGCCAGCAGGTTGGTTGCCCTGGTAGTCAATTCACCCCTCCACTTT
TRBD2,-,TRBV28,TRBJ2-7,CASSLGGRDYHYEQYF,TGTGCCAGCAGTTTAGGGGGGAGGGACTACCACTACGAGCAGTACTTC
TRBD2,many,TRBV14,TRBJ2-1,CASSPGGGREQFF,TGTGCCAGCAGCCCCGGGGGGGGGAGGGAGCAGTTCTTC
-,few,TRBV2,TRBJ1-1,CASSNPPGLTEAFF,TGTGCCAGCAGTAACCCGCCGGGGCTCACTGAAGCTTTCTTT
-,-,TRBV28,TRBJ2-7,CASSLAPGYEQYF,TGTGCCAGCAGTTTGGCCCCAGGGTACGAGCAGTACTTC
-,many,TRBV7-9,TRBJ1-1,CASSHPVGIESFF,TGTGCCAGCAGCCATCCCGTGGGCATTGAGTCTTTCTTT
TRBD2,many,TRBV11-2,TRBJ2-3,CASSRVERGRTDTQYF,TGTGCCAGCAGCCGGGTTGAGCGGGGACGTACAGATACGCAGTATTTT
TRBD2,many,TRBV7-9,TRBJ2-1,CASSLMGLADYNEQFF,TGTGCCAGCAGCTTAATGGGACTAGCGGACTACAATGAGCAGTTCTTC
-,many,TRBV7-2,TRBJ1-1,CASSSPDLAGVRTEAFF,TGTGCCAGCAGCTCCCCCGACCTAGCCGGGGTTCGGACTGAAGCTTTCTTT
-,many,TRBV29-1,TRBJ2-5,CSVEVWASQETQYF,TGCAGCGTTGAAGTGTGGGCCAGTCAAGAGACCCAGTACTTC
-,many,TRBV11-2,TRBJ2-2,CASSLGPAGEETGELFF,TGTGCCAGCAGCTTAGGGCCAGCCGGGGAGGAAACCGGGGAGCTGTTTTTT
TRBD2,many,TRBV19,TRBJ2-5,CASSPPGLAETQYF,TGTGCCAGTAGTCCTCCGGGACTAGCGGAGACCCAGTACTTC
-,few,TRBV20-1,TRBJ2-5,CSARDRIGAPETQYF,TGCAGTGCTAGGGACCGTATTGGGGCCCCAGAGACCCAGTACTTC
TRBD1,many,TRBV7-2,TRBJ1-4,CASSATGGQLNEKLFF,TGTGCCAGCAGCGCGACAGGGGGCCAGCTTAATGAAAAACTGTTTTTT
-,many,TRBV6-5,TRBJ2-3,CASRTLGGGTQYF,TGTGCCAGCAGAACCCTCGGGGGAGGTACGCAGTATTTT
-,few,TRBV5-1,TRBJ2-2,CASAPGLNTGELFF,TGCGCCAGCGCTCCGGGACTTAACACCGGGGAGCTGTTTTTT